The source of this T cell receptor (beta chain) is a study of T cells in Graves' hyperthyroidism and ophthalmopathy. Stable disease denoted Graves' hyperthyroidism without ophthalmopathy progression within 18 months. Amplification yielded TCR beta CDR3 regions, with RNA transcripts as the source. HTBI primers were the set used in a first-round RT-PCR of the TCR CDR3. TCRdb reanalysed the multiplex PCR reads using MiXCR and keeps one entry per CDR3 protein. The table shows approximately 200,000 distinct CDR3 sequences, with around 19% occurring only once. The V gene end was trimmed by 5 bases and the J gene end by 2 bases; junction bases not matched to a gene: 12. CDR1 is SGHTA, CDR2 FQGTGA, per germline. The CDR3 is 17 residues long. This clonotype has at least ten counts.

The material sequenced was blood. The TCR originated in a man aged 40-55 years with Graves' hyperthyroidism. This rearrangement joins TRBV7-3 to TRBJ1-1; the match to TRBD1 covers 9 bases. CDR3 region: CASSQLTGQGFNTEAFF. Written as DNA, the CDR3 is TGTGCCAGCAGCCAACTAACAGGACAGGGGTTTAACACTGAAGCTTTCTTT. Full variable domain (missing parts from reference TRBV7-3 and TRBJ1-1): GAGVSQTPSNKVTEKGKYVELRCDPISGHTALYWYRQSLGQGPEFLIYFQGTGAADDSGLPNDRFFAVRPEGSVSTLKIQRTERGDSAVYLCASSQLTGQGFNTEAFFGQGTRLTVV.